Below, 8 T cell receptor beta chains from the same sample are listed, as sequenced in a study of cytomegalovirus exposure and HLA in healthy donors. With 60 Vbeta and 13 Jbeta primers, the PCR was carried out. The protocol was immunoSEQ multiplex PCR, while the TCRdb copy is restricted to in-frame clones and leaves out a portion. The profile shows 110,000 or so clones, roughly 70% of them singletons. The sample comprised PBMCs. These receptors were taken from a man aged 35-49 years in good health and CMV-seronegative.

CDR3 amino acids: CASSFWTGSNQPQHF. The DNA of the CDR3 is TGCGCCAGCAGCTTCTGGACAGGGAGCAATCAGCCCCAGCATTTT. The chain uses TRBV5-1 and TRBJ1-5, with 8 bases identical to TRBD1. V gave up 2 bases and J gave up 1 base; unmatched junction bases: 2. The CDR3 spans 15 residues. Germline CDR1 is SGHRS and CDR2 is YFSETQ.

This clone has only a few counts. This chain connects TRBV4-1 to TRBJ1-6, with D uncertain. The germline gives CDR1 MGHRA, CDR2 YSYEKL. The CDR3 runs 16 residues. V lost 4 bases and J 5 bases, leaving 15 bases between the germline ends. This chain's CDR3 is CASSRAVSVNNSPLHF. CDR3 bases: TGCGCCAGCAGCCGCGCCGTCTCTGTCAATAATTCACCCCTCCACTTT.

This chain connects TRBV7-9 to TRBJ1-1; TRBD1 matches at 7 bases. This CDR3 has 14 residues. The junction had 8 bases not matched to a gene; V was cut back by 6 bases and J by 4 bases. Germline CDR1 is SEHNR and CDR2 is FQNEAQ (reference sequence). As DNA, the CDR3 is TGTGCCAGCAGACCGACAGGGAGCGCCACTGAAGCTTTCTTT. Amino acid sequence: CASRPTGSATEAFF. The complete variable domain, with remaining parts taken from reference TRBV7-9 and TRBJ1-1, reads DTGVSQNPRHKITKRGQNVTFRCDPISEHNRLYWYRQTLGQGPEFLTYFQNEAQLEKSRLLSDRFSAERPKGSFSTLEIQRTEQGDSAMYLCASRPTGSATEAFFGQGTRLTVV.

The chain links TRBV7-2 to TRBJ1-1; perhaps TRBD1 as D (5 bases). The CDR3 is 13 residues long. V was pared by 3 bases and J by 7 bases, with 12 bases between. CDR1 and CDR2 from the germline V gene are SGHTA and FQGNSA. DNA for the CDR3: TGTGCCAGCAGCTTCGGGGGGGGTAATGAAGCTTTCTTT. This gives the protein CASSFGGGNEAFF.

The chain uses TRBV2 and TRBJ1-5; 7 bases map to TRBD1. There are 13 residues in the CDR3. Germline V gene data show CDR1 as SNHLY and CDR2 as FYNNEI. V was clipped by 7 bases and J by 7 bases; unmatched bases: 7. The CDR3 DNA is TGTGCCAGCATTTGGGACAGTAAGCAGCCCCAGCATTTT. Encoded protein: CASIWDSKQPQHF.

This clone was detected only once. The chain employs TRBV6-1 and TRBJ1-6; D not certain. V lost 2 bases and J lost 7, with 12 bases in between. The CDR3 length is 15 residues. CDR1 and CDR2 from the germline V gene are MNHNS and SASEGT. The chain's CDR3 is CASSEFGSLNSPLHF. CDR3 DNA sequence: TGTGCCAGCAGTGAATTTGGCAGTTTGAATTCACCCCTCCACTTT.

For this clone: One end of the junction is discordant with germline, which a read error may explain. CDR3 protein: CASGYRGRDYGYTF. The DNA for the CDR3 is TGTGCCAGCGGTTACAGGGGGCGAGACTATGGCTACACCTTC. This rearrangement joins TRBV6-5 to TRBJ1-2, with 9 bases aligning to TRBD1. CDR1 MNHEY and CDR2 SVGAGI come from the germline V gene. There are 14 residues in the CDR3.

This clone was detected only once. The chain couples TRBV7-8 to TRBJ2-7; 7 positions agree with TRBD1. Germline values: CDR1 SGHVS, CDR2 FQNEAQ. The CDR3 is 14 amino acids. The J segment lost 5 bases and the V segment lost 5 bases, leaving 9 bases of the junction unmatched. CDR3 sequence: CASSRNPDRDEQYF. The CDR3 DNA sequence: TGTGCCAGCAGCCGTAACCCCGACAGGGACGAGCAGTACTTC. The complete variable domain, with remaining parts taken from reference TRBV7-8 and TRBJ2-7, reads GAGVSQSPRYKVAKRGQDVALRCDPISGHVSLFWYQQALGQGPEFLTYFQNEAQLDKSGLPSDRFFAERPEGSVSTLKIQRTQQEDSAVYLCASSRNPDRDEQYFGPGTRLTVT.